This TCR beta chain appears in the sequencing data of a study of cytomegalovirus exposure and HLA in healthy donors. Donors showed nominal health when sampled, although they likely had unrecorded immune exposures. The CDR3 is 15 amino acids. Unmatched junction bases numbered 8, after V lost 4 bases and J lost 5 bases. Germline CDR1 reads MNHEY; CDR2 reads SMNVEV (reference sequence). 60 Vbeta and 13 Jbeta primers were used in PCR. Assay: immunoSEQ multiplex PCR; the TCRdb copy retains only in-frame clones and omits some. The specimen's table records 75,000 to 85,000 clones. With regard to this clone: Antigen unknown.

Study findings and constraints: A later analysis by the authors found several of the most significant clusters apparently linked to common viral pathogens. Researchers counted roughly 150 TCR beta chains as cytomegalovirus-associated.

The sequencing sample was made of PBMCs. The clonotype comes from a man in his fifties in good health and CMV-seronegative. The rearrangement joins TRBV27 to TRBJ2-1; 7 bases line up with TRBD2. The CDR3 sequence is CASSSWRGSDNEQFF. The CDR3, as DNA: TGTGCCAGCAGTTCTTGGCGGGGGTCCGACAATGAGCAGTTCTTC.